Shown below are 24 T cell receptor beta chains from a single sample sequenced in a study of CD8 T cells in Susac syndrome. After extraction with the RNeasy kit, roughly 0.45 to 1 ug of the RNA was reverse transcribed using random hexamers. TCRdb ran MiXCR on the immunoSEQ multiplex PCR reads and lists one entry per CDR3 protein. The sample includes approximately 120,000 distinct CDR3 sequences, around 92% seen only once; the top ten take over 0.1%. The sequenced sample was CD8+ T cells from PBMCs. The receptors here all came from a human donor in good health.

The chain joins TRBV27 to TRBJ1-4, with D perhaps TRBD1 (6 bases). Germline CDR1 MNHEY, CDR2 SMNVEV (reference sequence). Between the trimmed V and J ends, which lost 2 bases and 3 bases, there was a span of 16 bases. The CDR3 contains 17 residues. CDR3 in DNA: TGTGCCAGCAGTTTAAATCGGGGGGCCGGGGCTAATGAAAAACTGTTTTTT. Protein product: CASSLNRGAGANEKLFF.

The table lists this clonotype with a count of one. The chain carries TRBV11-2 and TRBJ2-7, with TRBD2 as a possible D gene (6 bases). Per germline, CDR1 SGHAT and CDR2 FQNNGV. The CDR3 is 13 amino acids. The V end was cut by 4 bases, the J end by 3 bases, with 10 bases between. As DNA, the CDR3 is TGTGCCAGCAGCTCGGGACTTGTCTACGAGCAGTACTTC. Amino acids: CASSSGLVYEQYF.

V usage is TRBV4-3 and J usage is TRBJ2-1, with D perhaps matching TRBD2 (6 bases). This CDR3 is 16 amino acids long. Germline CDR1 reads LGHNA; CDR2 reads YSLEER. Trimming stripped 1 base from V and 2 bases from J, with 12 bases between. The CDR3 DNA follows: TGCGCCAGCAGCCAAGGCCCGGGACTGGCCTACAATGAGCAGTTCTTC. Translated: CASSQGPGLAYNEQFF.

V is TRBV5-6 and J is TRBJ2-1; no clear D gene. Trimming took 0 bases from V and 0 from J, leaving 13 bases between them. CDR3 length equals 17 residues. The V gene's germline CDR1 is SGHDT and CDR2 YYEEEE. In DNA form, the CDR3 reads TGTGCCAGCAGCTTGGTTCGTGGGCAGAGCTCCTACAATGAGCAGTTCTTC. Translation gives CASSLVRGQSSYNEQFF.

The rearrangement links TRBV14 to TRBJ1-1; unclear D gene. Trimming removed 8 bases from V and 1 base from J, with 8 bases in between. This CDR3 comprises 12 residues. Germline CDR1 is SGHDN and CDR2 is FVKESK. CDR3 in amino acids: CASAGSNTEAFF. As DNA, the CDR3 is TGTGCCAGCGCGGGGTCGAACACTGAAGCTTTCTTT.

The V and J genes are TRBV7-8 and TRBJ2-5, with TRBD2 as a possible D gene (5 bases). V gave up 2 bases and J gave up 5 bases, with 27 bases separating them. The CDR3 is 19 amino acids. Germline CDR1 and CDR2: SGHVS and FQNEAQ. CDR3 coding DNA: TGTGCCAGCAGCTTAACCGTCTCTTCAGGAGCGGTCGGTGGGGAGACCCAGTACTTC. Translated, it gives CASSLTVSSGAVGGETQYF. The full variable domain, its missing parts supplied by reference TRBV7-8 and TRBJ2-5, is GAGVSQSPRYKVAKRGQDVALRCDPISGHVSLFWYQQALGQGPEFLTYFQNEAQLDKSGLPSDRFFAERPEGSVSTLKIQRTQQEDSAVYLCASSLTVSSGAVGGETQYFGPGTRLLVL.

This clonotype was seen once. The chain carries TRBV18 and TRBJ1-1; D ambiguous. The CDR3 contains 15 residues. Germline values: CDR1 KGHSH, CDR2 LQKENI. With 2 bases removed from V and 1 base from J, the gap between germline ends came to 11 bases. This CDR3 is CASSPSNSGNTEAFF. CDR3 nucleotides: TGTGCCAGCTCACCAAGTAACAGCGGGAACACTGAAGCTTTCTTT.

The rearrangement uses TRBV12-3 or TRBV12-4 and TRBJ2-2; D may be TRBD2 (6 bases). V lost 7 bases to trimming and J lost 0 bases, with 9 bases between them. CDR3 length: 14 residues. The CDR3, as DNA: TGTGCCAGCACGGGAGTCGCGAACACCGGGGAGCTGTTTTTT. It specifies CASTGVANTGELFF.

The V call is TRBV7-2, the J call TRBJ1-1, with a possible D match to TRBD1 (5 bases). The CDR3 sequence is 16 residues long. V was pared by 5 bases and J by 0 bases, with 16 bases between. In germline, CDR1 is SGHTA, CDR2 FQGNSA. The CDR3, as DNA: TGTGCCAGCAGCCCGGGCCGGGGGGGGATGAACACTGAAGCTTTCTTT. Amino acids: CASSPGRGGMNTEAFF.

V and J are TRBV15 and TRBJ2-1; tentative D call: TRBD1 (6 bases). V dropped 0 bases and J dropped 9 bases, with 18 bases sitting between them. Germline V gene lookup returns CDR1 LNHNV and CDR2 YYDKDF (reference sequence). The CDR3 covers 16 residues. CDR3 DNA sequence: TGTGCCACCAGCAGAGACGGGACAACCCTGGACAGTGAGCAGTTCTTC. Encoded protein: CATSRDGTTLDSEQFF.

This clonotype showed up just once. CDR3 protein: CASIHKGRAIQETQYF. CDR3 in DNA: TGTGCCAGCATACATAAGGGACGGGCTATACAAGAGACCCAGTACTTC. The chain is built from TRBV5-6 and TRBJ2-5; D tentatively reads TRBD1 or TRBD2 (5 bases each). The CDR3 loop spans 16 amino acids. Germline CDR1 reads SGHDT; CDR2 reads YYEEEE. V dropped 6 bases and J dropped 2 bases, with 20 bases sitting between them.

This clonotype was seen just once. This chain links TRBV12-3 or TRBV12-4 with TRBJ1-1, with D perhaps matching TRBD1 (6 bases). V was pared by 3 bases and J by 2 bases, with 19 bases between. The CDR3 spans 17 residues. CDR3 bases: TGTGCCAGCAGTTTCTTGATGCTCGGACAGATCAACACTGAAGCTTTCTTT. This codes for CASSFLMLGQINTEAFF.

Here the CDR3 DNA reads TGCAGTGCTAGAGAGGGGGCTAACTATGGCTACACCTTC. Encoded protein: CSAREGANYGYTF. V gene TRBV20-1 combines with J gene TRBJ1-2, with D perhaps TRBD1 (5 bases). This CDR3 has 13 amino acids. Germline loops: CDR1 DFQATT, CDR2 SNEGSKA (reference sequence). Trimming pared 0 bases from V and 0 bases from J, leaving 5 bases between.

The DNA of the CDR3 is TGTGCCAGCAGCTTGGGATCTTATACCTACAATGAGCAGTTCTTC. Translating gives CASSLGSYTYNEQFF. The chain links TRBV5-4 to TRBJ2-1, with no clear D. V was trimmed by 0 bases and J by 2 bases, leaving 9 bases between them. The germline V gene encodes CDR1 SGHNT and CDR2 YYREEE (reference sequence). CDR3 length: 15 residues.

The gene calls are TRBV6-2 or TRBV6-3 and TRBJ2-6, with 8 bases lining up with TRBD1. Germline assignment: CDR1 MNHEY and CDR2 SVGEGT. Germline trimming cut 6 bases from V and 1 base from J; bases unmatched to any gene: 14. This CDR3 contains 19 residues. This CDR3 is CASSPRTGSSYSGANVLTF. DNA for the CDR3: TGTGCCAGCAGCCCTAGGACAGGGAGTTCCTATTCTGGGGCCAACGTCCTGACTTTC.

This chain connects TRBV3-1 to TRBJ1-2; maybe TRBD1 (6 bases). The V end lost 4 bases, the J end lost 8 bases, and 14 bases lay between the germline ends. CDR3 length: 13 residues. CDR1 LGHDT and CDR2 YNNKEL come from the germline V gene (reference sequence). The CDR3 DNA sequence: TGTGCCAGCAGCCCCCCCGGGGGCGAGGGCTACACCTTC. Its translation is CASSPPGGEGYTF.

This chain connects TRBV30 to TRBJ2-1; TRBD2 matches at 14 bases. After removal of 3 bases from V and 0 bases from J, the junction contained 10 bases not matched to a gene. Germline V CDR1 and CDR2: GTSNPN, SVGIG (reference sequence). The CDR3 has 19 amino acids. The CDR3 bases are TGTGCCTGGAGCCCGACCGGGACTAGCGGGAGTGGCTCCTACAATGAGCAGTTCTTC. It specifies CAWSPTGTSGSGSYNEQFF.

This chain uses TRBV27 with TRBJ1-1; TRBD1 might be the D (5 bases). Germline-derived CDR1 and CDR2 are MNHEY and SMNVEV (reference sequence). The V end was cut by 5 bases, the J end by 0 bases, with 10 bases between. The CDR3 runs 14 residues. The CDR3 sequence is CASSPWGVNTEAFF. CDR3 nucleotides: TGTGCCAGCAGTCCTTGGGGGGTGAACACTGAAGCTTTCTTT.

CDR3 sequence (DNA): TGTGCCACCAGTGATCCCGGACAGGGGGCTATCAGGAATGAGCAGTTCTTC. This sequence encodes CATSDPGQGAIRNEQFF. The V and J genes are TRBV24-1 and TRBJ2-1; the match to TRBD1 covers 11 bases. The trim removed 3 bases at V and 7 bases at J, leaving 10 bases unmatched. Germline CDR1 KGHDR, CDR2 SFDVKD. This CDR3 spans 17 amino acids.

The CDR3 region is CASSGTDKYEQYF. CDR3 DNA: TGTGCCAGCAGCGGGACAGACAAGTACGAGCAGTACTTC. The gene calls are TRBV13 and TRBJ2-7, with 7 bases fitting TRBD1. The CDR3 spans 13 residues. The J segment lost 4 bases and the V segment lost 5 bases, leaving 5 bases of the junction unmatched. Germline V gene sequence: CDR1 PRHDT, CDR2 FYEKMQ (reference sequence).

The chain joins TRBV2 to TRBJ1-5; D unclear. This CDR3 has 16 amino acids. V was cut by 0 bases and J by 2 bases, with 11 bases left in between. Germline V gene data show CDR1 as SNHLY and CDR2 as FYNNEI. The CDR3 region has the DNA TGTGCCAGCAGTGAAGCCCGTAGCAGAGGCAATCAGCCCCAGCATTTT. Translating it yields CASSEARSRGNQPQHF.

CDR3 DNA sequence: TGTGCCAGCAGTTACCATCCGGGACAGGGATTCGATCAGCCCCAGCATTTT. This encodes CASSYHPGQGFDQPQHF. The chain combines TRBV6-2 or TRBV6-3 with TRBJ1-5, with 9 positions matching TRBD1. In germline, CDR1 is MNHEY, CDR2 SVGEGT. The CDR3 runs to 17 residues. V shed 2 bases, J shed 5 bases, and the junction held 10 bases outside the gene matches.

The rearrangement uses TRBV6-1 and TRBJ2-1; 9 bases match TRBD1. The V gene end was trimmed by 5 bases and the J gene end by 5 bases; junction bases not matched to a gene: 10. CDR1 is MNHNS, CDR2 SASEGT, per germline. The CDR3 loop spans 16 amino acids. The CDR3 DNA follows: TGTGCCAGCAGTCTGGGGACAGGGAGTTTGAACAATGAGCAGTTCTTC. Translation gives CASSLGTGSLNNEQFF.

V is TRBV6-5 and J is TRBJ2-5; the D gene could be TRBD1 or TRBD2 (5 bases each). The CDR3 extends over 14 amino acids. V was cut by 4 bases and J by 5 bases, with 14 bases left in between. CDR1 and CDR2 from the germline V gene are MNHEY and SVGAGI. CDR3 bases: TGTGCCAGCAGTTCCTCGGGACGAGGGGAGACCCAGTACTTC. The encoded protein is CASSSSGRGETQYF.